Listed here is a single TCR beta chain. This sample was taken from a study of blood T cell repertoires in COVID-19. About the study: Samples of COVID-19 (acute and convalescent) were obtained from the United States, Italy and Spain. Sources were T cells, B-cell-depleted T cells, or PBMCs; the material itself was cDNA or gDNA.

Seattle cases were enrolled at active infection and followed longitudinally. The CDR3 covers 15 residues. The germline V and J ends were trimmed by 5 bases and 7 bases, with 18 bases remaining between them. Germline CDR1 SGHAT, CDR2 FQNNGV. In the study's own analysis: The authors estimated nucleated cell counts from reference gene primer amplification. This table comes from immunoSEQ multiplex PCR, and its TCRdb copy is limited to in-frame clones, with some not included. From that table come the V and J calls and clone size; the DNA was used to work out D and trimming. The sample shows 47,000 or so clones, 65% to 90% of them seen only once.

Sequenced input: peripheral blood. The chain uses TRBV11-2 and TRBJ2-1; no clear D gene. This receptor was identified in an elderly woman with COVID-19, enrolled during active disease. The CDR3 DNA sequence: TGTGCCAGCAGCGCCCAACGGGTCGGCGGAAATGAGCAGTTCTTC. Protein: CASSAQRVGGNEQFF.